This is a list of T cell receptor beta chains from one sample in a study of shared clonotypes between healthy human individuals. TCRdb's copy holds only in-frame clones and misses some; the assay was immunoSEQ multiplex PCR. The profile covers under 2.5 million clones, with 85% to 95% appearing a single time and approximately 0.4% taken by the ten largest. Sequencing was performed on naive CD4+ T cells from PBMCs. These TCRs come from a man aged 18 to 29 in good health. Some clones in this sample may be carry-over from other donors' samples. Both conserved end residues are part of each CDR3. The D gene is left open where the match is weak. Clone size is shown for a subset of rows, as once, few, many or a class of expanded clone.

TRBV7-2	TRBD1	TRBJ1-2	few	CASSADRELYGYTF	TGTGCCAGCAGCGCCGACAGGGAACTATATGGCTACACCTTC
TRBV28	TRBD1	TRBJ1-2	NA	CASSSSQGVLNYGYTF	TGTGCCAGCAGTTCGTCCCAGGGGGTACTTAACTATGGCTACACCTTC
TRBV11-2	NA	TRBJ2-5	NA	CASSPGAGPETQYF	TGTGCCAGCAGCCCGGGGGCGGGACCAGAGACCCAGTACTTC
TRBV28	NA	TRBJ1-5	NA	CASRTHSINQPQHF	TGTGCCAGCAGGACACACTCGATCAATCAGCCCCAGCATTTT
TRBV5-1	TRBD1	TRBJ1-3	once	CASSARPGQGNTIYF	TGCGCCAGCAGCGCCCGACCGGGACAGGGAAACACCATATATTTT
TRBV5-1	NA	TRBJ1-1	NA	CASSAGVPHYEMNTEAFF	TGCGCCAGCAGCGCAGGGGTCCCCCACTACGAGATGAACACTGAAGCTTTCTTT
TRBV6-1	NA	TRBJ2-2	NA	CASRPGANTGELFF	TGTGCCAGCAGGCCCGGCGCGAACACCGGGGAGCTGTTTTTT
TRBV19	NA	TRBJ1-2	NA	CASSPHFPITEGYTF	TGTGCCAGTAGTCCTCATTTTCCCATCACGGAGGGCTACACCTTC
TRBV2	NA	TRBJ2-7	NA	CASGLARTYEQYF	TGTGCCAGCGGCCTAGCGAGAACCTACGAGCAGTACTTC
TRBV9	NA	TRBJ2-7	NA	CASSSGYSYEQYF	TGTGCCAGCAGTTCGGGATACTCCTACGAGCAGTACTTC
TRBV7-2	NA	TRBJ2-1	NA	CASSLLGGSYNEQFF	TGTGCCAGCAGCTTACTTGGGGGAAGCTACAATGAGCAGTTCTTC
TRBV14	TRBD1	TRBJ2-1	few	CASSSGQADVYEQFF	TGTGCCAGCAGCTCTGGACAGGCAGACGTCTATGAGCAGTTCTTC